This record covers a single T cell receptor (beta chain). Authors' methods: Reference gene primer amplification in the assay estimated nucleated cell counts. Using immunoSEQ multiplex PCR, the repertoire was profiled, and TCRdb retains in-frame clones only, with some absent. Clone size and V and J calls were adopted from that table, with D and trimming inferred from the DNA. Among some 99,000 clones listed, 84% were seen once. This specimen comes from a study of blood T cell repertoires in COVID-19. Study background: Samples of COVID-19 (acute and convalescent) were obtained from the United States, Italy and Spain. PBMCs, B-cell-depleted T cells, or T cells provided the cDNA or gDNA that made up the material.

This CDR3 contains 17 residues. The germline CDR1 and CDR2 sequences are SGHDT and YYEEEE. Germline trimming cut 3 bases from V and 1 base from J; bases unmatched to any gene: 10. The receptor comes from a woman older than 75 with active or convalescent COVID-19. This chain joins TRBV5-6 and TRBJ1-2; 9 nucleotides match TRBD1. The sequencing sample was made of peripheral blood. In DNA form, the CDR3 reads TGTGCCAGCAGCTGGATAGCACAGGGGGCTATTAACTATGGCTACACCTTC. Protein sequence: CASSWIAQGAINYGYTF.